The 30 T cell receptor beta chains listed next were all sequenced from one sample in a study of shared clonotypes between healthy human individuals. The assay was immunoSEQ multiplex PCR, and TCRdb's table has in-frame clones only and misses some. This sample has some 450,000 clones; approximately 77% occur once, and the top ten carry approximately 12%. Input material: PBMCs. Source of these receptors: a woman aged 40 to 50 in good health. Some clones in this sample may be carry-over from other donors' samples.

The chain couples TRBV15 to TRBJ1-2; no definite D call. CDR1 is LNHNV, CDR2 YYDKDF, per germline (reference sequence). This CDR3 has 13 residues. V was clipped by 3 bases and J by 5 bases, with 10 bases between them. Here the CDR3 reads CATSRNRGYGYTF. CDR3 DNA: TGTGCCACCAGCAGGAACAGAGGATATGGCTACACCTTC.

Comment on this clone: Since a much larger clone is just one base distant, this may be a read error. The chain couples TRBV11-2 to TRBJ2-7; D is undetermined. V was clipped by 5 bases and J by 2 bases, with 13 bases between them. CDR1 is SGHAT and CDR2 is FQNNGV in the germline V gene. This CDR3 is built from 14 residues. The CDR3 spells CASSPLASPYEQYF. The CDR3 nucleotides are TGTGCCAGCAGCCCCCTGGCGAGCCCCTACGAGCAGTACTTC.

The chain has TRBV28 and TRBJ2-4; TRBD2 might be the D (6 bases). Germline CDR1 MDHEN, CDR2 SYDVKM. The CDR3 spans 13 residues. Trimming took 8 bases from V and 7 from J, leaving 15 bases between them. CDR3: CASQTGGVNIQYF. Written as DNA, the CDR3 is TGTGCCAGCCAAACCGGGGGAGTGAACATTCAGTACTTC.

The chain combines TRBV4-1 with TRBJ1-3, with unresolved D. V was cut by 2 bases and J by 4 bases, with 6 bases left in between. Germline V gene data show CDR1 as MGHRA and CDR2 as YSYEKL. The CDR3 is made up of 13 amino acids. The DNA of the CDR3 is TGCGCCAGCAGCCAACAAGGGGGAAACACCATATATTTT. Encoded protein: CASSQQGGNTIYF.

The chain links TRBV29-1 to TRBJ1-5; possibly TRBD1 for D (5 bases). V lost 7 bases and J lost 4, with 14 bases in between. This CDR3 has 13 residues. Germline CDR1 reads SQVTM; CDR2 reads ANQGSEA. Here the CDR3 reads CSAQGLSNQPQHF. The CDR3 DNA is TGCAGCGCTCAGGGTCTATCAAATCAGCCCCAGCATTTT.

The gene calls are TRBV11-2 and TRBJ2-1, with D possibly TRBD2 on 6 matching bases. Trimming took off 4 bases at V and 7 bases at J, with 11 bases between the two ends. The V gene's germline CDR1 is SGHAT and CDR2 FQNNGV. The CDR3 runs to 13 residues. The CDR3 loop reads CASSSPGRNEQFF. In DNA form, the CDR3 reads TGTGCCAGCAGCTCACCAGGGAGGAATGAGCAGTTCTTC.

The DNA for the CDR3 is TGTGCCAGTACCAGTGGTGGAGTTGGCACTGAAGCTTTCTTT. Translation: CASTSGGVGTEAFF. This chain links TRBV19 with TRBJ1-1; no clear D gene. The ends were cut back, 7 bases at V and 4 bases at J, with 16 bases in the middle. From germline, CDR1 is LNHDA and CDR2 SQIVND (reference sequence). The CDR3 is 14 amino acids.

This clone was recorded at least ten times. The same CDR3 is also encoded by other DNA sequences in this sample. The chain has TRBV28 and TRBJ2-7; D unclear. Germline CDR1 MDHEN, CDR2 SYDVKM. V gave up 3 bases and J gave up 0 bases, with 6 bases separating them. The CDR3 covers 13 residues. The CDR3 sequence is CASSFLDSYEQYF. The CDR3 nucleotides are TGTGCCAGCAGTTTTTTGGACTCCTACGAGCAGTACTTC.

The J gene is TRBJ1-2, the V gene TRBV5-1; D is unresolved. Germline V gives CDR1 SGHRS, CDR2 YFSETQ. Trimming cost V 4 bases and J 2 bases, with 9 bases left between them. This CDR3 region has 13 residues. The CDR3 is CASSIIENYGYTF. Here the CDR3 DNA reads TGCGCCAGCAGCATTATAGAGAACTATGGCTACACCTTC.

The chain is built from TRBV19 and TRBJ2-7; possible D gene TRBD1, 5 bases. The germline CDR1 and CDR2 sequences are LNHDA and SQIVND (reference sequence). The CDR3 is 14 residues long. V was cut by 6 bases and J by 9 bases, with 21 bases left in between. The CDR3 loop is CASSLDSLQGGQYF. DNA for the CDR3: TGTGCCAGTAGCCTTGACAGCCTCCAAGGCGGGCAGTACTTC.

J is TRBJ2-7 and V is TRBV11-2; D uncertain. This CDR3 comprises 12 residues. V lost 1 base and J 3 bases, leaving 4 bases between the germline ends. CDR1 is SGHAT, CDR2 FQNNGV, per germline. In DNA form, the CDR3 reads TGTGCCAGCAGCTTAGTTCACTACGAGCAGTACTTC. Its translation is CASSLVHYEQYF. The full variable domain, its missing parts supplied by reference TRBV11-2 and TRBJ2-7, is EAGVAQSPRYKIIEKRQSVAFWCNPISGHATLYWYQQILGQGPKLLIQFQNNGVVDDSQLPKDRFSAERLKGVDSTLKIQPAKLEDSAVYLCASSLVHYEQYFGPGTRLTVT.

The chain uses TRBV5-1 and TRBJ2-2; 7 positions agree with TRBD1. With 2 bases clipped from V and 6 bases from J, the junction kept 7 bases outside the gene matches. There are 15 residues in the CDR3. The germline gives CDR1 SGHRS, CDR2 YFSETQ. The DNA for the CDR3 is TGCGCCAGCAGCTTCGGGACAGTCGTACCCGGGGAGCTGTTTTTT. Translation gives CASSFGTVVPGELFF.

In DNA form, the CDR3 reads TGCGCCAGCAGTGACCAGGGTGCCAGCTCCTACAATGAGCAGTTCTTC. It yields the protein CASSDQGASSYNEQFF. The V gene is TRBV10-1, the J gene TRBJ2-1, with D perhaps TRBD1 (5 bases). V shed 3 bases and J shed 0 bases, with 12 bases lying between them. Germline V lookup: CDR1 WNHNN, CDR2 SYGVQD (reference sequence). The CDR3 runs to 16 residues.

CDR3 bases: TGTGCCAGCGGACGAGAGAGACTGAATGAGCAGTTCTTC. Translated: CASGRERLNEQFF. V and J are TRBV6-6 and TRBJ2-1; unclear D gene. Trimming left V 8 bases short and J 7 bases short, with 15 bases between. The CDR3 contains 13 residues. Looked up from germline, CDR1 is MNHNY and CDR2 is SVGAGI (reference sequence).

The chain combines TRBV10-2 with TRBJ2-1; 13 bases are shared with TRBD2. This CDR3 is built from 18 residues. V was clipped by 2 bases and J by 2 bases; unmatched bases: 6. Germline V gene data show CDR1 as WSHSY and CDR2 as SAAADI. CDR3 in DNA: TGCGCCAGCAGTGAGCCCGGACTAGCGGGAGAAGCCTACAATGAGCAGTTCTTC. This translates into CASSEPGLAGEAYNEQFF.

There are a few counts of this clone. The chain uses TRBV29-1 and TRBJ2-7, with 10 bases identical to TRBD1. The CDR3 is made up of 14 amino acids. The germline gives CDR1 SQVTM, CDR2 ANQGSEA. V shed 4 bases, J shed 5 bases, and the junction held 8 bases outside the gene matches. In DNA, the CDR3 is TGCAGCGTTGCTGGGGACAGGGGAACTAACGAGCAGTACTTC. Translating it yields CSVAGDRGTNEQYF.

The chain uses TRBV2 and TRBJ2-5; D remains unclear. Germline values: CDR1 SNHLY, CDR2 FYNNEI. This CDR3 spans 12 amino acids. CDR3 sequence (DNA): TGTGCTTCGTCCCAGGTTAGAGAGACCCAGTACTTC. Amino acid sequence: CASSQVRETQYF.

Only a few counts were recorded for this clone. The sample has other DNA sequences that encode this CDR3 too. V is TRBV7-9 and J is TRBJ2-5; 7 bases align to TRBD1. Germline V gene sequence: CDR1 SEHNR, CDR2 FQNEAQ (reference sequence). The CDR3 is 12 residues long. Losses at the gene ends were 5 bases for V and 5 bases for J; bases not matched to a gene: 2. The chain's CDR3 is CASSPRGETQYF. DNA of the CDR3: TGTGCCAGCAGCCCCAGGGGGGAGACCCAGTACTTC.

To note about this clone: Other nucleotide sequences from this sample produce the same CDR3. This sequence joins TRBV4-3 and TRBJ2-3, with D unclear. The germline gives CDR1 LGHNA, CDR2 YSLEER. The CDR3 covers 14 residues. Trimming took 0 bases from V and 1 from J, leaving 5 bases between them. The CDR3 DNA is TGCGCCAGCAGCCAAGATAGGGGCACAGATACGCAGTATTTT. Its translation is CASSQDRGTDTQYF.

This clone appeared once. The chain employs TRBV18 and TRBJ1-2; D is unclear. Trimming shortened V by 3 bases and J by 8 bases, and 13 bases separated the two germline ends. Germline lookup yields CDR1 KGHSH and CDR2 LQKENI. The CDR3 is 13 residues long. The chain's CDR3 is CASSPPHSRGYTF. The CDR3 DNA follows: TGTGCCAGCTCACCCCCACATTCGAGGGGCTACACCTTC.

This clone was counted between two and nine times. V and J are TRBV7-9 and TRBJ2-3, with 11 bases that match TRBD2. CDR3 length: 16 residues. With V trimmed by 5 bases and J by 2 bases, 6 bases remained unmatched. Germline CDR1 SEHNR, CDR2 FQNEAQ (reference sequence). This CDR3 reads CASSHGTSGHTDTQYF. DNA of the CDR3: TGTGCCAGCAGCCATGGGACTAGCGGACACACAGATACGCAGTATTTT.

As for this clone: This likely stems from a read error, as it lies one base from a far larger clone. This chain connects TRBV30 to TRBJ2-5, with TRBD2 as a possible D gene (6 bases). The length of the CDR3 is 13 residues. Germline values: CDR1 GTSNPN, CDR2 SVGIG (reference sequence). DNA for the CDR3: TGTGTCTGGATCGTGGGTGGGGGGTCGACCCAGTACTTC. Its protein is CVWIVGGGSTQYF.

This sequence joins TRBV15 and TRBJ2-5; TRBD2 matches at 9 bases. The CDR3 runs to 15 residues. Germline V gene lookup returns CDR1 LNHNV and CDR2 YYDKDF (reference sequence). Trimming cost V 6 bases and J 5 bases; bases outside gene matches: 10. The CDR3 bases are TGTGCCACCAGTTCTCTAGCGGGACCCGGGGAGACCCAGTACTTC. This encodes CATSSLAGPGETQYF.

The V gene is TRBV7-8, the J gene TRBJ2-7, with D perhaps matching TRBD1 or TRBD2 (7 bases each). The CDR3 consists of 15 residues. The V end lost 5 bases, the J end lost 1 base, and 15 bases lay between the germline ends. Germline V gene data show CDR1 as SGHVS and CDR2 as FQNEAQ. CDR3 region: CASSAERGQSYEQYF. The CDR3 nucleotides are TGTGCCAGCAGCGCGGAGCGGGGACAGTCCTACGAGCAGTACTTC.

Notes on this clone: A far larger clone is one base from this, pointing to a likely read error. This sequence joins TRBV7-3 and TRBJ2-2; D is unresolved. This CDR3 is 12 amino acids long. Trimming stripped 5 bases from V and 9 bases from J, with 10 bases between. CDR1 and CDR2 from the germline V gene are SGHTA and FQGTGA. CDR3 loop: CASSLRPRELFF. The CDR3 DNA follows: TGTGCCAGCAGCCTCCGACCCAGGGAGCTGTTTTTT. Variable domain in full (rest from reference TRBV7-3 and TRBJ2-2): GAGVSQTPSNKVTEKGKYVELRCDPISGHTALYWYRQSLGQGPEFLIYFQGTGAADDSGLPNDRFFAVRPEGSVSTLKIQRTERGDSAVYLCASSLRPRELFFGEGSRLTVL.

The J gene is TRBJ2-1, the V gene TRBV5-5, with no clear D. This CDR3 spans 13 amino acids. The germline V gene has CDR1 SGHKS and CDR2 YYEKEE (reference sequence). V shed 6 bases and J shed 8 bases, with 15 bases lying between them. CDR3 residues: CASILNVQHEQFF. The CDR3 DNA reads TGTGCCAGCATCCTGAATGTGCAGCATGAGCAGTTCTTC.

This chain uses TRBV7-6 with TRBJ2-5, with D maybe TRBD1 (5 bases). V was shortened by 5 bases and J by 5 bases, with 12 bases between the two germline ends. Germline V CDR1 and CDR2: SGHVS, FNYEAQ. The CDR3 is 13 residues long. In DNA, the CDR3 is TGTGCCAGCAGCCGTCAGGGTTGGGAGACCCAGTACTTC. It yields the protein CASSRQGWETQYF.

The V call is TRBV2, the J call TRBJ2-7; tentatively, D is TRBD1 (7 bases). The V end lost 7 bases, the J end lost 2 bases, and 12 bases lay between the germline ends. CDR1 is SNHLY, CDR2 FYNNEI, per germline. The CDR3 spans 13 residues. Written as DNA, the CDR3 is TGTGCCAGCACGGGGGACAGAGCCTACGAGCAGTACTTC. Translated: CASTGDRAYEQYF.

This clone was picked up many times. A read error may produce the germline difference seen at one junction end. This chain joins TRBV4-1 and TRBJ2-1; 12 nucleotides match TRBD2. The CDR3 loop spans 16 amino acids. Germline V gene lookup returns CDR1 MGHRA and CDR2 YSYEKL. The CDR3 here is CASSLSTSGSYNEQFF. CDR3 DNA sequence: TGTGCCAGCAGCCTCTCGACTAGCGGGAGCTACAATGAGCAGTTCTTC.

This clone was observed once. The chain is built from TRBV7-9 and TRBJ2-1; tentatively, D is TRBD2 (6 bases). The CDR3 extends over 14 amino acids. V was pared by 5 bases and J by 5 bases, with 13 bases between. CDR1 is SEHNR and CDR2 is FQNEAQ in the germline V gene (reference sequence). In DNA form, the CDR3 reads TGTGCCAGCAGCATTAGCGGTGCCGACAATGAGCAGTTCTTC. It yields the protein CASSISGADNEQFF. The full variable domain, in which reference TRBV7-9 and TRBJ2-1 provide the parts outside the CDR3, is DTGVSQNPRHKITKRGQNVTFRCDPISEHNRLYWYRQTLGQGPEFLTYFQNEAQLEKSRLLSDRFSAERPKGSFSTLEIQRTEQGDSAMYLCASSISGADNEQFFGPGTRLTVL.